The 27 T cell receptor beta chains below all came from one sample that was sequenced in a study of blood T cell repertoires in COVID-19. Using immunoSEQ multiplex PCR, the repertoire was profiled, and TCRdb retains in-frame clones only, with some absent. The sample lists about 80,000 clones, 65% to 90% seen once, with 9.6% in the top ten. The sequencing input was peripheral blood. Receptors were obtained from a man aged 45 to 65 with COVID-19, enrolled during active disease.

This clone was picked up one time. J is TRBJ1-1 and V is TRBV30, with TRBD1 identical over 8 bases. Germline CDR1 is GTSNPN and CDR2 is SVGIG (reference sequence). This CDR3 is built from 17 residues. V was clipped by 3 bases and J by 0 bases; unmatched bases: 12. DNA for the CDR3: TGTGCCTGGAGCCCCAGGACAGGGCTTCTGGTGAACACTGAAGCTTTCTTT. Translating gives CAWSPRTGLLVNTEAFF.

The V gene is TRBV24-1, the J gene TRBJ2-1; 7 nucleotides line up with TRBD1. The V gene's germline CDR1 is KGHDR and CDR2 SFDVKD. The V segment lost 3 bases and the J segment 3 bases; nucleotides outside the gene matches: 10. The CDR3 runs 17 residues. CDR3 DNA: TGTGCCACCAGTGATACCCGGGGCAGGGGGTACTACAATGAGCAGTTCTTC. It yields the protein CATSDTRGRGYYNEQFF.

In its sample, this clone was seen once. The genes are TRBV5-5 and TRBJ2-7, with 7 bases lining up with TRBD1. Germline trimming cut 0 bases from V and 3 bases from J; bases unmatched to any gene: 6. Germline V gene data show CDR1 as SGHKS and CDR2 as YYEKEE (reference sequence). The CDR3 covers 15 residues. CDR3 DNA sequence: TGTGCCAGCAGCTTGGTGCCGAGACAGGGCTACGAGCAGTACTTC. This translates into CASSLVPRQGYEQYF.

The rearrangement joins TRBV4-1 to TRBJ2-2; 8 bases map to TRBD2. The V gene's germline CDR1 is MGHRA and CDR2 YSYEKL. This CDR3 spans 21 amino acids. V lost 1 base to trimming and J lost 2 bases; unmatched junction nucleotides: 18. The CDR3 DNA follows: TGCGCCAGCAGCCAAGTGACCCCGGTGGTAGTCGCGGGAGGAAACACCGGGGAGCTGTTTTTT. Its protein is CASSQVTPVVVAGGNTGELFF.

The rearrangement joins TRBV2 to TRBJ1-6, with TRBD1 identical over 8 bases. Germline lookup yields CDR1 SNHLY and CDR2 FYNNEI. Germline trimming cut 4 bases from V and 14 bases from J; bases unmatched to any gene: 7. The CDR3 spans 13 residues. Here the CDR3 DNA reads TGTGCCAGCAGTGCCGACAGGGGTCAGTCCCTCCACTTT. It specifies CASSADRGQSLHF.

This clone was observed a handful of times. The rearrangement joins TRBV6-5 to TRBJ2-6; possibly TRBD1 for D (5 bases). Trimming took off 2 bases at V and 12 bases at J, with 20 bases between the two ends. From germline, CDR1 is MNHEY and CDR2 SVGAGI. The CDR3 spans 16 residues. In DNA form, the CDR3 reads TGTGCCAGCAGTTACGACAGCACCCTCGAGTCCGGCGTCCTGACTTTC. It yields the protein CASSYDSTLESGVLTF.

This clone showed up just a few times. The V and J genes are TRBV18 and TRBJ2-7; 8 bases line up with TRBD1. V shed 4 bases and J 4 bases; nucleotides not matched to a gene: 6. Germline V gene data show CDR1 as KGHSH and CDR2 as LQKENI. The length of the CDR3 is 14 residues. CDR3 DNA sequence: TGTGCCAGCTCACTAACAGGGGGTATTTACGAGCAGTACTTC. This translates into CASSLTGGIYEQYF.

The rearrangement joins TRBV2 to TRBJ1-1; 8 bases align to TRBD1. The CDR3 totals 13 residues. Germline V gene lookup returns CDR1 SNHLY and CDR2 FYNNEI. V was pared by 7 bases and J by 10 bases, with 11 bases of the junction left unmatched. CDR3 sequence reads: CASTDRTGLRAFF. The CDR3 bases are TGTGCCAGCACCGATCGGACAGGGCTTCGAGCTTTCTTT. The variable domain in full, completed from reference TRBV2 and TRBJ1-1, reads EPEVTQTPSHQVTQMGQEVILRCVPISNHLYFYWYRQILGQKVEFLVSFYNNEISEKSEIFDDQFSVERPDGSNFTLKIRSTKLEDSAMYFCASTDRTGLRAFFGQGTRLTVV.

The CDR3 DNA follows: TGTGCCAGCAGCTCAGGGGGAGATACGCAGTATTTT. Translation gives CASSSGGDTQYF. This chain links TRBV3-1 (or the pseudogene TRBV3-2) with TRBJ2-3; 7 nucleotides align to TRBD1. CDR1 is LGHDT and CDR2 is YNNKEL in the germline V gene (reference sequence). Unmatched junction bases numbered 1, after V lost 5 bases and J lost 5 bases. The CDR3 has 12 residues.

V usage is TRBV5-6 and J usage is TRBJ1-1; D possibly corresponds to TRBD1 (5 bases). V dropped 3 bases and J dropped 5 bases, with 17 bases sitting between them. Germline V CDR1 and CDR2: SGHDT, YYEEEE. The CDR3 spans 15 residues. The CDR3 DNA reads TGTGCCAGCAGCTCGGGGCTGCCCGGGAGAACTGAAGCTTTCTTT. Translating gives CASSSGLPGRTEAFF. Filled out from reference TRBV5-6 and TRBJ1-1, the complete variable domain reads DAGVTQSPTHLIKTRGQQVTLRCSPKSGHDTVSWYQQALGQGPQFIFQYYEEEERQRGNFPDRFSGHQFPNYSSELNVNALLLGDSALYLCASSSGLPGRTEAFFGQGTRLTVV.

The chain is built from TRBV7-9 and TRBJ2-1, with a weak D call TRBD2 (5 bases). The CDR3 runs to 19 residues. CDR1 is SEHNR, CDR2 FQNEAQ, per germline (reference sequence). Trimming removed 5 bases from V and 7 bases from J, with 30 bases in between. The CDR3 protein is CASSRALGRSAARGNEQFF. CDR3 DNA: TGTGCCAGCAGCCGAGCCCTGGGCAGGTCCGCCGCGCGAGGGAATGAGCAGTTCTTC.

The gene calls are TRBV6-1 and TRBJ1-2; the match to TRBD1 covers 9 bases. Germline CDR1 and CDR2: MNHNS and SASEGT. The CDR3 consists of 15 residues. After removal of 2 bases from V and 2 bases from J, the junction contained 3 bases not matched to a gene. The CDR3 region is CASSEYDRGNYGYTF. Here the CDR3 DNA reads TGTGCCAGCAGTGAATACGACAGGGGGAACTATGGCTACACCTTC.

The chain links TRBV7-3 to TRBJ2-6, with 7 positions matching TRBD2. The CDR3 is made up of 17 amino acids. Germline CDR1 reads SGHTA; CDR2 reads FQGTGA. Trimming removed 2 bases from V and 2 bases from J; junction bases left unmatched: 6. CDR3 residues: CASSLLGGGPGANVLTF. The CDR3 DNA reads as TGTGCCAGCAGCTTACTCGGGGGAGGGCCTGGGGCCAACGTCCTGACTTTC.

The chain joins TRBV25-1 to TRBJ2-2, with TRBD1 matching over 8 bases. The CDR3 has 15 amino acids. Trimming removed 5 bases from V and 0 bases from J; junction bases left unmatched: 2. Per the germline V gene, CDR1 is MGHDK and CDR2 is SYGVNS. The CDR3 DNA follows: TGTGCCAGCAGTACGGGACAGGCGAACACCGGGGAGCTGTTTTTT. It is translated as CASSTGQANTGELFF.

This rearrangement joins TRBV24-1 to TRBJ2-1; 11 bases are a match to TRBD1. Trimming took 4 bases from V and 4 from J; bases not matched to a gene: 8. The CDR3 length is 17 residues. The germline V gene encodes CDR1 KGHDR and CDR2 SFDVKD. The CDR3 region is CATSDRTGGGRYNEQFF. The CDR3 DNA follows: TGTGCCACCAGTGACCGGACAGGGGGCGGTCGGTACAATGAGCAGTTCTTC.

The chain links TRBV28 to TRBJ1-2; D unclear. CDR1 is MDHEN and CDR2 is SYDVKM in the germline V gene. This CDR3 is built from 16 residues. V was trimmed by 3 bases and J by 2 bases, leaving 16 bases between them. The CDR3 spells CASSFPVVAPNYGYTF. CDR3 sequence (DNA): TGTGCCAGCAGTTTTCCCGTAGTCGCCCCGAACTATGGCTACACCTTC.

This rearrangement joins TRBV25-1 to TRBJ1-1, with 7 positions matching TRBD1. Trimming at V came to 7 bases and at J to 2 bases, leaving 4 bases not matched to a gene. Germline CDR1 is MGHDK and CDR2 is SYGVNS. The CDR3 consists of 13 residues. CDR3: CASKGQLNTEAFF. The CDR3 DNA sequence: TGTGCCAGCAAGGGACAGCTCAACACTGAAGCTTTCTTT.

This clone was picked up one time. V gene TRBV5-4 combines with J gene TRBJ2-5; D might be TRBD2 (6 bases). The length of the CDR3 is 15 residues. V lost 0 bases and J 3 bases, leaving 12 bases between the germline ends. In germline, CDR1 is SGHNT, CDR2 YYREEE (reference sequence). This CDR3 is CASSLVVPGEETQYF. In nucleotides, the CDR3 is TGTGCCAGCAGCTTGGTCGTCCCGGGGGAAGAGACCCAGTACTTC.

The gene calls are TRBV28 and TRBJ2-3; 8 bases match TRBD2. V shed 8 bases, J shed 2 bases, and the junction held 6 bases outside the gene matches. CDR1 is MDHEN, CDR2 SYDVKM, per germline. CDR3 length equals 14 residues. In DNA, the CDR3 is TGTGCCAGCGGGCGAGCGGGGGTCACAGATACGCAGTATTTT. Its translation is CASGRAGVTDTQYF.

The CDR3 region is CASSQELTSGRGRDTQYF. Written as DNA, the CDR3 is TGTGCCAGCAGCCAAGAATTGACCAGCGGGAGAGGAAGAGATACGCAGTATTTT. This rearrangement joins TRBV4-2 to TRBJ2-3, with 8 bases lining up with TRBD2. The germline gives CDR1 LGHNA, CDR2 YNFKEQ. V lost 0 bases and J lost 5; bases outside the gene matches: 13. This CDR3 is built from 18 residues.

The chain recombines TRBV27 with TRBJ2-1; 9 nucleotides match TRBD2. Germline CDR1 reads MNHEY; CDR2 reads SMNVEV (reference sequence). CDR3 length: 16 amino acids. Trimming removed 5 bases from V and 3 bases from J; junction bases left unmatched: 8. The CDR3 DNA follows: TGTGCCAGCAGTGGGAGTCGCGGGAGGGTCTACAATGAGCAGTTCTTC. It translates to CASSGSRGRVYNEQFF.

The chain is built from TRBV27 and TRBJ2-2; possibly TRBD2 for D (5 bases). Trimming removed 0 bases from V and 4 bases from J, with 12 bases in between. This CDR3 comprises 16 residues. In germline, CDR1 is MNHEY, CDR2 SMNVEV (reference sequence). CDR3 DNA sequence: TGTGCCAGCAGTTTATCGGCGGGCCTAGCCACCGGGGAGCTGTTTTTT. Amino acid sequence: CASSLSAGLATGELFF.

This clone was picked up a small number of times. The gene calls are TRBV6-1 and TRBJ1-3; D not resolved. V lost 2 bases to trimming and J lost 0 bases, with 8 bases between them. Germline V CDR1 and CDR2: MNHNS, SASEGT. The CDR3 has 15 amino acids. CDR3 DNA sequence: TGTGCCAGCAGTGAATTGGCGGACTCTGGAAACACCATATATTTT. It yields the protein CASSELADSGNTIYF.

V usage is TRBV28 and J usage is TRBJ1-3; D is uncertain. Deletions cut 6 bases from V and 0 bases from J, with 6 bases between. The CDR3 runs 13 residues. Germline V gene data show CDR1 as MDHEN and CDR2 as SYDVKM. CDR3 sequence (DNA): TGTGCCAGCAGACAGACCTCTGGAAACACCATATATTTT. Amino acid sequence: CASRQTSGNTIYF.

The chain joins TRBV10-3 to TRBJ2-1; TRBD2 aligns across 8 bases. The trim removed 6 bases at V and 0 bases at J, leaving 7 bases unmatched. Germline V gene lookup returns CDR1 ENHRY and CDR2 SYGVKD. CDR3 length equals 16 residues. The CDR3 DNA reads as TGTGCCATCAGCGAGCCTAGCGGGCGCTCCTACAATGAGCAGTTCTTC. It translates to CAISEPSGRSYNEQFF.

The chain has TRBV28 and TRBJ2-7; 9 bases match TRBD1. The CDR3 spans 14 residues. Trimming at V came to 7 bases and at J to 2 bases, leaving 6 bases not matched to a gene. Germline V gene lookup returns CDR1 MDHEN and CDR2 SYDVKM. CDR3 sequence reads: CASTTGGATYEQYF. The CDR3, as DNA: TGTGCCAGCACCACAGGGGGCGCAACCTACGAGCAGTACTTC.

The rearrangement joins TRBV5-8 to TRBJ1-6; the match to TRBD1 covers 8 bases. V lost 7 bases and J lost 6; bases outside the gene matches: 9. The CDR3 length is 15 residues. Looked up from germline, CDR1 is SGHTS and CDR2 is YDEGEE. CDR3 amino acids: CASGGQGLRNSPLHF. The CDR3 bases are TGTGCCAGCGGAGGACAGGGCCTCCGTAATTCACCCCTCCACTTT.